This TCR beta chain came from a study of shared clonotypes between healthy human individuals (dated by TCRdb to the early 2020s). Describing the broader study: The cohort comprised a couple of women and a few men aged 18 to 49 years. For each donor, CD4 naive and CD4 memory were each given three plates, CD8 naive was given two plates, and CD8 memory was given one plate. To estimate repertoire size and how much clonotypes are shared between individuals, the study performed deep sequencing of blood TCR repertoires from about five healthy adults. To increase sequencing depth and limit assay-specific biases, TCR repertoire library preparation and sequencing were carried out by different laboratories using diverse techniques. Per donor, leukapheresis produced somewhere between about 0.94 and 9.5 billion PBMCs.

The donors were healthy, HIV-negative adults who had no recently reported acute infections or vaccinations. All donors were Caucasian adults living in Nashville, Tennessee, USA. CD4+ T cells were enriched by magnetic negative selection; naive cells were then positively selected on CD45RA, and the negative fraction formed the memory subset. Blood was obtained by leukapheresis, after which PBMCs were separated by Ficoll-Histopaque density gradient centrifugation and cryopreserved in liquid nitrogen vapor phase. Purity and quantity of every magnetically sorted T cell population were checked by analytical flow cytometry. Genomic DNA was isolated from each sorted fraction and quantified by UV absorbance on a Nanodrop 2000c. Using the deep immunoSEQ assay, multiplex PCR amplified TCR CDR3 regions from genomic DNA. Extracted genomic DNA from each cell subset was distributed evenly across all wells of several immunoSEQ 96-well plates, and each plate was treated as a replicate. For sorted subsets, approximately 190 ng genomic DNA, equal to 30,000 to 35,000 T cell genomes, was loaded into each replicate PCR. Purified libraries were quantified with a Qubit 3.0 fluorometer, sized on a Bioanalyzer 2100, and re-quantified with the KAPA Library Quantification kit. A separate single-read 150-cycle Illumina NextSeq 550 flow cell was used to sequence each immunoSEQ 96-well plate. In the original analysis: Because the immunoSEQ output held only junctional sequences and lacked quality scores, the filtering could not match the filtering applied to full-length reads. Sequences were annotated with PyIR, a Python wrapper for IgBLAST v1.9, using IMGT germline references to assign V/J genes and CDR3. Reads with weak V/J assignments (E-value above 1e-6), missing CDR3, stop codons, out-of-frame junctions, or ambiguous translated residues were removed. V3J clonotypes were defined as sequences sharing the same inferred V gene, J gene, and CDR3 amino acid sequence. The percentage overlap between two repertoires was calculated by dividing the number of shared unique clonotypes by the size of the smaller repertoire. Repertoire richness was assessed with RTK rarefaction, the Chao1 estimator, and Recon v2.1 estimates of unobserved clonotypes. For all TCRbeta clonotypes obtained by the gDNA method from a handful of donors, generation probabilities were computed with OLGA. TCRdb took this table from immuneACCESS and kept in-frame rearrangements with V and J called. Such tables lack part of the clones; where checked against another copy, unresolved V genes explain under half of the gap, and the rest is unexplained. The V and J calls and clone size are taken from that table; D and trimming were inferred from the DNA. This sample lists millions of clones; around 95% were detected once. The ten largest clones add up to 0.1% to 0.15% of the sample.

This clone was seen a single time. Its antigen target is currently unknown. Per-base quality was not reported, and no clone a single base away is much larger than it. Compared with germline, V lacks 6 bases and J lacks 1 base; bases without a gene match: 8. The germline V gene sets CDR1 to MGHDK and CDR2 to SYGVNS. The CDR3 measures 16 amino acids from cysteine to phenylalanine. CDR3 DNA is the only sequence kept; it has 48 bases, read in frame from the first base. The study at large found these results: Estimated clonotype richness was generally larger for naive than for memory subsets. The genetic and exposure-history diversity represented was limited by the small number of donors. Roughly 5% of naive CD4, 3.5% of naive CD8, about 2.5% of memory CD4, and 0.4% of memory CD8 clonotypes were shared across several donors. Sampling was limited to blood, and TCR repertoires in tissue likely differ from TCR repertoires in blood. Pairwise subsampling indicated that sequencing depth was expected to affect the degree of clonotype sharing among donors. Compared with non-shared clonotypes, the clonotypes found in all four sorted-subset donors had higher generation probabilities. Rarefaction of sorted-subset datasets indicated incomplete sequencing despite the large sequencing depth.

This sequence originates from a man between 18 and 35 years old in good health. The sample consisted of naive CD4+ T cells sorted from blood. The cell subset or site tag for this specimen amounts to: CD45RA+ positively selected. The V and J genes are TRBV25-1 and TRBJ2-3, and 9 bases in between align with TRBD1. The CDR3 is CASSAVRTGGTDTQYF. The base sequence is TGTGCCAGCAGCGCAGTCAGGACAGGGGGCACAGATACGCAGTATTTT.